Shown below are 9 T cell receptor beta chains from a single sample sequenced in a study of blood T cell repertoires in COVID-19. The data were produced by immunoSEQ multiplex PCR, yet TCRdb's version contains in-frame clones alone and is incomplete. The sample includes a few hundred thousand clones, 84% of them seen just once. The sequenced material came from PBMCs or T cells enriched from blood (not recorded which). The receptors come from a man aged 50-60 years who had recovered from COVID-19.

The DNA of the CDR3 is TGTGCCAGCAGCGTAGGTACAGCCAACCAGCCCCAGCATTTT. Amino acids: CASSVGTANQPQHF. The V and J genes are TRBV9 and TRBJ1-5, with D unresolved. CDR1 SGDLS and CDR2 YYNGEE come from the germline V gene. V lost 0 bases and J lost 7, with 11 bases in between. The CDR3 has 14 amino acids.

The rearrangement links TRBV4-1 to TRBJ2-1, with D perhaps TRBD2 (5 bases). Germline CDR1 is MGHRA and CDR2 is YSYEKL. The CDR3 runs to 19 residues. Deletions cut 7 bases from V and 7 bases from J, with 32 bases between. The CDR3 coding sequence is TGCGCCAGCACCTTAGGTAGAATGAGTGGAGGCCCCCGGTCGAATGAGCAGTTCTTC. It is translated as CASTLGRMSGGPRSNEQFF.

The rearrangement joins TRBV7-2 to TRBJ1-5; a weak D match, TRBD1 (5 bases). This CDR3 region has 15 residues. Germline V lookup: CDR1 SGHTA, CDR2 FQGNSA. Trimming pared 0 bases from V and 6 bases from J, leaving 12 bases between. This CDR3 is CASSLAGWGGQPQHF. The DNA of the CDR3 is TGTGCCAGCAGCTTAGCCGGTTGGGGCGGTCAGCCCCAGCATTTT.

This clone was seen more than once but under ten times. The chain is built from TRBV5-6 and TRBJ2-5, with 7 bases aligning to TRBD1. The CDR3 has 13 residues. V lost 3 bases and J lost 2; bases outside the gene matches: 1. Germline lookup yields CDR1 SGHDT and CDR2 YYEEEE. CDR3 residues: CASSYRGQETQYF. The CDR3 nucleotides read TGTGCCAGCAGCTACAGGGGACAAGAGACCCAGTACTTC.

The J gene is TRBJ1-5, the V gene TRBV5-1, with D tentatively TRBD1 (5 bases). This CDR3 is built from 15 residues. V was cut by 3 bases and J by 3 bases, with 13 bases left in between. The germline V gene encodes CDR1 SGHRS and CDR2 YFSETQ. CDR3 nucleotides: TGCGCCAGCAGCTGGGGCCCGGATTACAATCAGCCCCAGCATTTT. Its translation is CASSWGPDYNQPQHF. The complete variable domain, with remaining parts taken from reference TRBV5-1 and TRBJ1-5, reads KAGVTQTPRYLIKTRGQQVTLSCSPISGHRSVSWYQQTPGQGLQFLFEYFSETQRNKGNFPGRFSGRQFSNSRSEMNVSTLELGDSALYLCASSWGPDYNQPQHFGDGTRLSIL.

The CDR3 loop is CASSEDRGGSPLHF. CDR3 bases: TGTGCCAGCAGCGAGGACAGGGGCGGTTCACCCCTCCACTTT. The chain carries TRBV6-5 and TRBJ1-6, with 9 bases that match TRBD1. The ends lost 6 bases at V and 9 bases at J; junction bases unmatched: 6. CDR1 is MNHEY and CDR2 is SVGAGI in the germline V gene. The CDR3 runs 14 residues.

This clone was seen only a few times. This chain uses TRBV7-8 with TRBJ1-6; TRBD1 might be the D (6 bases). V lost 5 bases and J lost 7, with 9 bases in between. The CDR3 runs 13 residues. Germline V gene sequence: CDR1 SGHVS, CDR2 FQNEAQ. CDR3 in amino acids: CASSATGNSPLHF. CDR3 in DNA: TGTGCCAGCAGCGCAACAGGGAATTCACCCCTCCACTTT.

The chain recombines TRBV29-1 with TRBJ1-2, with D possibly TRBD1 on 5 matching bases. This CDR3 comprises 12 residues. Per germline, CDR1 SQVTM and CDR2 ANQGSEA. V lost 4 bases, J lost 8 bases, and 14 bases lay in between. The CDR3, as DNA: TGCAGCGTTGGGGCAGGGACTGAGGGCTACACCTTC. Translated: CSVGAGTEGYTF.

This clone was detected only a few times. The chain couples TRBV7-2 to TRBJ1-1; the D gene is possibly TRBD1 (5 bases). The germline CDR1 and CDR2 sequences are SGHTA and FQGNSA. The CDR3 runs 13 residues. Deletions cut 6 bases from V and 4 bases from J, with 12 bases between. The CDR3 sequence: CASRSGVATEAFF. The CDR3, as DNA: TGTGCCAGCAGATCGGGGGTGGCCACTGAAGCTTTCTTT. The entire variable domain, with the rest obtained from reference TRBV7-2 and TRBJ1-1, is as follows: GAGVSQSPSNKVTEKGKDVELRCDPISGHTALYWYRQSLGQGLEFLIYFQGNSAPDKSGLPSDRFSAERTGGSVSTLTIQRTQQEDSAVYLCASRSGVATEAFFGQGTRLTVV.